This TCR beta chain emerged from a study of blood T cell repertoires in COVID-19. The overall study: Whether acute or convalescent, the COVID-19 samples came from the United States, Italy and Spain. PBMCs, B-cell-depleted T cells, or T cells provided the cDNA or gDNA that made up the material.

Data came from immunoSEQ multiplex PCR; TCRdb stores just in-frame clones and leaves some out. The sample shows just under 95,000 clones, about three quarters of them seen only once. This clone has more than one count but fewer than ten. Germline V gene lookup returns CDR1 WNHNN and CDR2 SYGVQD (reference sequence). V was shortened by 0 bases and J by 7 bases, with 12 bases between the two germline ends. CDR3 size: 14 residues. This sequence was found in a man aged 50-59 years who had recovered from COVID-19. This chain links TRBV10-1 with TRBJ1-1; D not certain. The sequenced sample consisted of peripheral blood. CDR3 nucleotide sequence: TGCGCCAGCAGTGAGTCAGGTATGACGGGTGAAGCTTTCTTT. This gives the protein CASSESGMTGEAFF.